Listed here are 28 T cell receptor beta chains from one sample, sequenced in a study of blood T cell repertoires in COVID-19. Assay used: immunoSEQ multiplex PCR; TCRdb lists only in-frame clones, some missing. The sample contains 200,000 to 250,000 clones, about 87% of which appear only once. Sequencing was performed on peripheral blood. The receptors originated from a man between 65 and 80 years old with acute or convalescent COVID-19.

The chain combines TRBV12-5 with TRBJ2-7; 8 bases line up with TRBD1. V lost 5 bases to trimming and J lost 2 bases; unmatched junction nucleotides: 5. Germline V lookup: CDR1 LGHNT, CDR2 FRNRAP. The CDR3 totals 14 residues. The CDR3 reads CASGAGQEAYEQYF. The CDR3 coding sequence is TGTGCTAGTGGTGCGGGACAGGAGGCCTACGAGCAGTACTTC.

The genes are TRBV11-2 and TRBJ2-5; possibly TRBD2 for D (6 bases). There are 16 residues in the CDR3. The V gene's germline CDR1 is SGHAT and CDR2 FQNNGV. V was shortened by 1 base and J by 2 bases, with 14 bases between the two germline ends. The CDR3 nucleotides read TGTGCCAGCAGCTTAGGGCAGCGGAGGGGTCAAGAGACCCAGTACTTC. Translation: CASSLGQRRGQETQYF.

The DNA for the CDR3 is TGTGCCAGCGGGACAGGGAGTCCTGAAGCTTTCTTT. Protein sequence: CASGTGSPEAFF. The chain uses TRBV28 and TRBJ1-1; 9 bases fit TRBD1. Germline V gene data show CDR1 as MDHEN and CDR2 as SYDVKM. V gave up 8 bases and J gave up 6 bases; unmatched junction bases: 4. The CDR3 sequence is 12 residues long.

The genes are TRBV7-8 and TRBJ2-7, with D maybe TRBD2 (6 bases). Germline CDR1 reads SGHVS; CDR2 reads FQNEAQ. V was pared by 7 bases and J by 3 bases, with 19 bases between. The CDR3 runs 15 residues. CDR3 protein: CASTLLGGRDYEQYF. The DNA for the CDR3 is TGTGCCAGCACCCTGTTGGGGGGTCGTGACTACGAGCAGTACTTC. Drawing the rest from reference TRBV7-8 and TRBJ2-7, the complete variable domain is GAGVSQSPRYKVAKRGQDVALRCDPISGHVSLFWYQQALGQGPEFLTYFQNEAQLDKSGLPSDRFFAERPEGSVSTLKIQRTQQEDSAVYLCASTLLGGRDYEQYFGPGTRLTVT.

In its sample, this clone was seen once. V and J are TRBV11-2 and TRBJ1-2, with 10 bases aligning to TRBD1. The CDR3 covers 17 residues. V gave up 1 base and J gave up 4 bases; unmatched junction bases: 9. Germline CDR1 SGHAT, CDR2 FQNNGV. CDR3 coding DNA: TGTGCCAGCAGCTTAGGATCTATGACAGGGGGCGGCTATGGCTACACCTTC. Protein: CASSLGSMTGGGYGYTF.

The rearrangement uses TRBV4-2 and TRBJ2-7, with TRBD2 matching 9 bases. This CDR3 region has 16 residues. Looked up from germline, CDR1 is LGHNA and CDR2 is YNFKEQ. Losses at the gene ends were 0 bases for V and 9 bases for J; bases not matched to a gene: 12. The CDR3 DNA reads as TGTGCCAGCAGCCAAGATCGGCTAGCGGGACCTTGGGCGCAGTACTTC. Translated: CASSQDRLAGPWAQYF.

The V call is TRBV3-1 (or the pseudogene TRBV3-2), the J call TRBJ2-1; 7 nucleotides match TRBD2. CDR1 is LGHDT and CDR2 is YNNKEL in the germline V gene (reference sequence). The CDR3 consists of 20 residues. V lost 2 bases, J lost 5 bases, and 21 bases stayed unmatched. The CDR3 DNA is TGTGCCAGCAGCCAATTTCCCCCTCGGCTCAGACTAGCAACTCACAATGAGCAGTTCTTC. Amino acid sequence: CASSQFPPRLRLATHNEQFF.

The V and J genes are TRBV15 and TRBJ2-1, with 14 nucleotides matching TRBD2. The germline V gene encodes CDR1 LNHNV and CDR2 YYDKDF (reference sequence). The CDR3 extends over 17 amino acids. With V trimmed by 7 bases and J by 6 bases, 11 bases remained unmatched. CDR3 sequence: CATKSTGGLAGVNEQFF. CDR3 bases: TGTGCCACCAAATCAACGGGGGGACTAGCGGGAGTCAATGAGCAGTTCTTC.

This clone has only one observation. The V and J genes are TRBV7-9 and TRBJ2-1; 9 bases are shared with TRBD1. Germline loops: CDR1 SEHNR, CDR2 FQNEAQ (reference sequence). The CDR3 length is 13 residues. The trim removed 6 bases at V and 8 bases at J, leaving 5 bases unmatched. The CDR3: CASRPRTGDEQFF. CDR3 sequence (DNA): TGTGCCAGCAGACCACGGACAGGGGATGAGCAGTTCTTC.

V is TRBV11-3 and J is TRBJ2-2; D remains unclear. V gave up 10 bases and J gave up 6 bases, with 12 bases separating them. The CDR3 covers 12 residues. CDR1 is SGHNT and CDR2 is YENEEA in the germline V gene. The CDR3 bases are TGTGCCACCTCTAGAGAGGCCGGGGAGCTGTTTTTT. It yields the protein CATSREAGELFF.

The genes are TRBV7-3 and TRBJ2-1; tentatively, D is TRBD1 (6 bases). Trimming shortened V by 2 bases and J by 10 bases, and 9 bases separated the two germline ends. Germline CDR1 SGHTA, CDR2 FQGTGA. The CDR3 length is 12 residues. The CDR3 reads CASSLDRREQFF. The CDR3 nucleotides are TGTGCCAGCAGCTTAGACAGGCGGGAGCAGTTCTTC.

V gene TRBV5-1 combines with J gene TRBJ1-1; no clear D. The germline V gene encodes CDR1 SGHRS and CDR2 YFSETQ. The V and J ends lost 5 bases and 7 bases respectively, with 15 bases between them. This CDR3 contains 13 residues. Here the CDR3 reads CASSRDKTVEAFF. The CDR3 DNA sequence: TGCGCCAGCAGTCGGGATAAAACGGTTGAAGCTTTCTTT.

The rearrangement uses TRBV19 and TRBJ1-2, with 10 nucleotides matching TRBD1. The junction had 9 bases not matched to a gene; V was cut back by 3 bases and J by 8 bases. Germline assignment: CDR1 LNHDA and CDR2 SQIVND (reference sequence). The CDR3 is 15 residues long. CDR3 in DNA: TGTGCCAGTAGTATTTGGACAGGGGGAAGTCGGGGCTACACCTTC. It encodes CASSIWTGGSRGYTF.

The rearrangement links TRBV21-1 to TRBJ2-5; the tabulated D call, TRBD2, remains unverified against the DNA. TRBV21-1 is classified as a pseudogene. The CDR3 extends over 15 amino acids. The CDR3 spells CASRLTGTSMETQYF. The CDR3 DNA follows: TGTGCCAGCAGGCTCACAGGGACTAGCATGGAGACCCAGTACTTC.

The genes are TRBV4-2 and TRBJ2-7; D may be TRBD2 (6 bases). Trimming took 5 bases from V and 2 from J, leaving 16 bases between them. The CDR3 has 15 residues. Per the germline V gene, CDR1 is LGHNA and CDR2 is YNFKEQ. The CDR3 sequence: CASSTGREPTYEQYF. In nucleotides, the CDR3 is TGTGCCAGCAGCACCGGGCGGGAACCAACCTACGAGCAGTACTTC.

This clone appeared once. The chain links TRBV5-5 to TRBJ2-1; D gene uncertain. Trimming took 6 bases from V and 0 from J, leaving 10 bases between them. The CDR3 is 14 amino acids. The V gene's germline CDR1 is SGHKS and CDR2 YYEKEE (reference sequence). The CDR3 reads CASTPLSSYNEQFF. For the CDR3, the DNA is TGTGCCAGCACCCCTTTGAGCTCCTACAATGAGCAGTTCTTC.

CDR3: CASSLEGRNSPLHF. CDR3 nucleotides: TGTGCCAGCAGCTTAGAGGGAAGGAATTCACCCCTCCACTTT. The chain employs TRBV7-3 and TRBJ1-6; D gene unclear. The CDR3 extends over 14 amino acids. V lost 2 bases and J 7 bases, leaving 9 bases between the germline ends. Germline V CDR1 and CDR2: SGHTA, FQGTGA.

This clone has just one count. The V and J genes are TRBV15 and TRBJ1-5; D is unclear. CDR3 length equals 15 residues. Trimming left V 3 bases short and J 2 bases short, with 11 bases between. The V gene's germline CDR1 is LNHNV and CDR2 YYDKDF (reference sequence). This chain's CDR3 is CATSRAPGGNQPQHF. For the CDR3, the DNA is TGTGCCACCAGCAGGGCCCCCGGGGGCAATCAGCCCCAGCATTTT.

The chain carries TRBV19 and TRBJ2-2; D not resolved. This CDR3 has 15 amino acids. V was pared by 3 bases and J by 2 bases, with 10 bases between. CDR1 and CDR2 from the germline V gene are LNHDA and SQIVND (reference sequence). The CDR3 DNA follows: TGTGCCAGTAGTATCTTCGCGAAAAACACCGGGGAGCTGTTTTTT. It is translated as CASSIFAKNTGELFF.

The chain is built from TRBV2 and TRBJ1-1, with unresolved D. CDR3 length: 15 residues. Germline CDR1 reads SNHLY; CDR2 reads FYNNEI. The V end was cut by 5 bases, the J end by 5 bases, with 18 bases between. The CDR3 DNA reads TGTGCCAGCAGTCCCTCGTTGTTTGGGAGGACTGAAGCTTTCTTT. Protein: CASSPSLFGRTEAFF.

The gene calls are TRBV11-2 and TRBJ2-7, with D hard to call. V was cut by 3 bases and J by 4 bases, with 13 bases left in between. This CDR3 has 14 residues. Germline CDR1 SGHAT, CDR2 FQNNGV. CDR3 loop: CASSLFERRYEQYF. CDR3 coding DNA: TGTGCCAGCAGCTTGTTTGAAAGGCGGTACGAGCAGTACTTC. Drawing the rest from reference TRBV11-2 and TRBJ2-7, the complete variable domain is EAGVAQSPRYKIIEKRQSVAFWCNPISGHATLYWYQQILGQGPKLLIQFQNNGVVDDSQLPKDRFSAERLKGVDSTLKIQPAKLEDSAVYLCASSLFERRYEQYFGPGTRLTVT.

A few counts support this clone. The chain has TRBV3-1 (or the pseudogene TRBV3-2) and TRBJ1-1, with D hard to call. This CDR3 region has 14 residues. Trimming removed 1 base from V and 2 bases from J, with 8 bases in between. In germline, CDR1 is LGHDT, CDR2 YNNKEL (reference sequence). The CDR3 DNA follows: TGTGCCAGCAGCCAAGCGTCAGTCAACACTGAAGCTTTCTTT. As protein: CASSQASVNTEAFF.

This chain uses TRBV5-1 with TRBJ1-4; maybe TRBD1 (5 bases). V dropped 4 bases and J dropped 7 bases, with 20 bases sitting between them. The CDR3 contains 16 residues. Germline CDR1 SGHRS, CDR2 YFSETQ. CDR3 sequence: CASSPFAGASGEKLFF. The CDR3 nucleotides read TGCGCCAGCAGCCCGTTCGCCGGGGCTAGCGGTGAAAAACTGTTTTTT.

The chain is built from TRBV7-6 and TRBJ2-7, with 9 bases identical to TRBD2. With V trimmed by 5 bases and J by 3 bases, 5 bases remained unmatched. CDR1 is SGHVS and CDR2 is FNYEAQ in the germline V gene. The CDR3 length is 14 residues. The CDR3 coding sequence is TGTGCCAGCAGCACCCTAGCGGGACTCTACGAGCAGTACTTC. Protein: CASSTLAGLYEQYF.

CDR3 nucleotide sequence: TGTGCCAGTAGCCCGGGGAGGTCTAGCAATCAGCCCCAGCATTTT. As protein: CASSPGRSSNQPQHF. The rearrangement joins TRBV19 to TRBJ1-5; D gene uncertain. Trimming removed 6 bases from V and 0 bases from J, with 12 bases in between. The CDR3 loop spans 15 amino acids. Germline V gene lookup returns CDR1 LNHDA and CDR2 SQIVND (reference sequence).

This chain connects TRBV27 to TRBJ1-2, with 8 bases matching TRBD1. V lost 0 bases to trimming and J lost 7 bases; unmatched junction nucleotides: 10. This CDR3 has 16 amino acids. Germline CDR1 is MNHEY and CDR2 is SMNVEV (reference sequence). The CDR3 nucleotides read TGTGCCAGCAGTTTATCGGTGGACAGGGTTTTCTCTGGCTACACCTTC. Translated, it gives CASSLSVDRVFSGYTF.

The chain uses TRBV7-9 and TRBJ1-1, with TRBD1 identical over 8 bases. J gave up 1 base and V 3 bases, and 4 bases lay outside the gene matches. The length of the CDR3 is 15 residues. The germline V gene has CDR1 SEHNR and CDR2 FQNEAQ (reference sequence). The CDR3 sequence: CASSFGQGTNTEAFF. Written as DNA, the CDR3 is TGTGCCAGCAGCTTCGGACAGGGCACGAACACTGAAGCTTTCTTT.

CDR3: CASSDQLAGGGGEFF. CDR3 sequence (DNA): TGTGCCAGCAGTGACCAACTAGCGGGAGGCGGTGGGGAGTTCTTC. V gene TRBV2 combines with J gene TRBJ2-1; 12 bases map to TRBD2. Germline V gives CDR1 SNHLY, CDR2 FYNNEI. The CDR3 spans 15 residues. The V segment lost 3 bases and the J segment 14 bases; nucleotides outside the gene matches: 11.